This TCR beta chain emerged from a study of Ad26.COV2.S vaccination and SARS-CoV-2 variants. About the study: The COV1001 Ad26.COV2.S trial arm included the donor.

Treatment described: about 20 received Ad26.COV2.S at low or high dose, single or two shots; about 5 received placebo; per-sample allocation not given. Sample collection was performed on day 63 after the first vaccine or placebo injection. Germline assignment: CDR1 GTSNPN and CDR2 SVGIG (reference sequence). V lost 3 bases to trimming and J lost 6 bases, with 12 bases between them. The CDR3 is made up of 12 amino acids. Sequencing was performed with immunoSEQ multiplex PCR; in TCRdb, only in-frame clones are kept and a portion is missing. Of hundreds of thousands of clones listed, approximately 85% are singletons.

The source material was peripheral blood, sampled in a trial of Ad26.COV2.S vaccine versus placebo. This clonotype originated in a person aged 18-60 years who received the Ad26.COV2.S COVID-19 vaccine or a placebo. The rearrangement uses TRBV30 and TRBJ2-7, with D perhaps TRBD1 (5 bases). Here the CDR3 reads CAWRPKGLEQYF. Written as DNA, the CDR3 is TGTGCCTGGAGACCTAAGGGGCTCGAGCAGTACTTC.